This is a list of T cell receptor beta chains from one sample in a study of human versus mouse CDR3 diversity and MHC coevolution. Produced via immunoSEQ multiplex PCR; TCRdb's table is partial and in-frame only. The data hold 50,000 to 70,000 clones, with around 94% observed a single time. Sequencing used naive CD4+ T cells from blood. The source of these receptors is a person aged 60 to 70 in good health. The CDR3 runs from the conserved cysteine through the conserved F or W. Each record gives: CDR3 protein, CDR3 DNA, V gene, D gene, clone size, J gene, CDR3 length. D genes are given only for firm matches. Where a row states a size, it is once, few, many or the class of an expanded clone; other rows omit it.

cdr3_aa: CASFAGTSGRLNEQFF; cdr3_nt: TGTGCCAGTTTCGCGGGGACTAGCGGGAGGCTCAATGAGCAGTTCTTC; v_call: TRBV19; d_call: TRBD2; clone_size: NA; j_call: TRBJ2-1; cdr3_length: 16
cdr3_aa: CASLRDKLQGTEAFF; cdr3_nt: TGTGCCAGTCTCCGGGACAAACTTCAGGGCACTGAAGCTTTCTTT; v_call: TRBV6-5; d_call: NA; clone_size: NA; j_call: TRBJ1-1; cdr3_length: 15
cdr3_aa: CAISESRTVTDF; cdr3_nt: TGTGCCATCAGTGAGTCTCGGACAGTTACAGATTTT; v_call: TRBV10-3; d_call: NA; clone_size: NA; j_call: TRBJ1-3; cdr3_length: 12
cdr3_aa: CASSQDSAGQGYGYTF; cdr3_nt: TGCGCCAGCAGCCAAGATAGTGCAGGACAGGGGTATGGCTACACCTTC; v_call: TRBV4-1; d_call: TRBD1; clone_size: NA; j_call: TRBJ1-2; cdr3_length: 16
cdr3_aa: CSVRDSRGQYF; cdr3_nt: TGCAGCGTCCGGGACTCCCGGGGCCAGTACTTC; v_call: TRBV29-1; d_call: NA; clone_size: NA; j_call: TRBJ2-5; cdr3_length: 11
cdr3_aa: CASTSLTGPNYEQYF; cdr3_nt: TGTGCCAGCACCAGCCTGACAGGCCCAAACTACGAGCAGTACTTC; v_call: TRBV6-6; d_call: NA; clone_size: NA; j_call: TRBJ2-7; cdr3_length: 15
cdr3_aa: CASSFVRGEKLFF; cdr3_nt: TGTGCCAGCAGTTTTGTTAGGGGCGAAAAACTGTTTTTT; v_call: TRBV6-5; d_call: NA; clone_size: once; j_call: TRBJ1-4; cdr3_length: 13
cdr3_aa: CASSEQALTGELFF; cdr3_nt: TGTGCCAGCAGTGAACAGGCACTCACCGGGGAGCTGTTTTTT; v_call: TRBV2; d_call: NA; clone_size: NA; j_call: TRBJ2-2; cdr3_length: 14
cdr3_aa: CASSHEYWRESNQPQHF; cdr3_nt: TGTGCCAGCAGCCACGAATATTGGAGGGAGAGCAATCAGCCCCAGCATTTT; v_call: TRBV14; d_call: NA; clone_size: NA; j_call: TRBJ1-5; cdr3_length: 17
cdr3_aa: CASLDGQFNTGELFF; cdr3_nt: TGTGCCAGTCTCGATGGGCAGTTTAACACCGGGGAGCTGTTTTTT; v_call: TRBV19; d_call: NA; clone_size: NA; j_call: TRBJ2-2; cdr3_length: 15
cdr3_aa: CAAGREGNYEQYF; cdr3_nt: TGTGCCGCCGGGCGGGAAGGAAACTACGAGCAGTACTTC; v_call: TRBV6-5; d_call: NA; clone_size: NA; j_call: TRBJ2-7; cdr3_length: 13
cdr3_aa: CASSYSGDYGYTF; cdr3_nt: TGTGCCAGCAGCTATTCAGGGGACTATGGCTACACCTTC; v_call: TRBV11-2; d_call: NA; clone_size: NA; j_call: TRBJ1-2; cdr3_length: 13
cdr3_aa: CASHPGQHNSPLHF; cdr3_nt: TGCGCCAGCCACCCCGGACAGCATAATTCACCCCTCCACTTT; v_call: TRBV5-1; d_call: NA; clone_size: NA; j_call: TRBJ1-6; cdr3_length: 14
cdr3_aa: CASSLGGRAINEQFF; cdr3_nt: TGCGCCAGCAGCTTGGGCGGGAGGGCCATTAATGAGCAGTTCTTC; v_call: TRBV5-1; d_call: TRBD2; clone_size: NA; j_call: TRBJ2-1; cdr3_length: 15
cdr3_aa: CSATDTGEDEKLFF; cdr3_nt: TGCAGCGCAACTGATACAGGGGAGGATGAAAAACTGTTTTTT; v_call: TRBV29-1; d_call: TRBD1; clone_size: NA; j_call: TRBJ1-4; cdr3_length: 14
cdr3_aa: CAWTRGNQETQYF; cdr3_nt: TGTGCCTGGACCAGGGGGAACCAAGAGACCCAGTACTTC; v_call: TRBV30; d_call: TRBD1; clone_size: NA; j_call: TRBJ2-5; cdr3_length: 13
cdr3_aa: CASSGGDRTAAHSPLHF; cdr3_nt: TGCGCCAGCAGCGGGGGCGACCGGACAGCAGCCCATTCACCCCTCCACTTT; v_call: TRBV5-1; d_call: NA; clone_size: NA; j_call: TRBJ1-6; cdr3_length: 17
cdr3_aa: CASSSSRGRGSTGELFF; cdr3_nt: TGTGCCAGCAGCTCCTCTCGGGGCAGGGGATCCACCGGGGAGCTGTTTTTT; v_call: TRBV5-8; d_call: NA; clone_size: NA; j_call: TRBJ2-2; cdr3_length: 17
cdr3_aa: CASNGNSKGTDTQYF; cdr3_nt: TGTGCCAGCAACGGGAACTCTAAGGGAACAGATACGCAGTATTTT; v_call: TRBV2; d_call: NA; clone_size: NA; j_call: TRBJ2-3; cdr3_length: 15
cdr3_aa: CASSWTGSTNEKLFF; cdr3_nt: TGCGCCAGCAGCTGGACAGGGTCAACTAATGAAAAACTGTTTTTT; v_call: TRBV5-1; d_call: TRBD1; clone_size: NA; j_call: TRBJ1-4; cdr3_length: 15
cdr3_aa: CASSFLPGAPTDTQYF; cdr3_nt: TGTGCCAGCAGTTTCCTACCAGGGGCCCCAACAGATACGCAGTATTTT; v_call: TRBV6-6; d_call: NA; clone_size: once; j_call: TRBJ2-3; cdr3_length: 16
cdr3_aa: CASSARGLAGDEQYF; cdr3_nt: TGTGCCAGCTCAGCCCGCGGACTAGCGGGAGATGAGCAGTACTTC; v_call: TRBV18; d_call: TRBD2; clone_size: NA; j_call: TRBJ2-7; cdr3_length: 15
cdr3_aa: CASSPGGGRNQPQHF; cdr3_nt: TGTGCCAGCTCACCGGGGGGAGGCCGCAATCAGCCCCAGCATTTT; v_call: TRBV18; d_call: NA; clone_size: few; j_call: TRBJ1-5; cdr3_length: 15
cdr3_aa: CASSIESNYGYTF; cdr3_nt: TGTGCCAGCAGCATAGAGAGTAACTATGGCTACACCTTC; v_call: TRBV5-4; d_call: NA; clone_size: NA; j_call: TRBJ1-2; cdr3_length: 13
cdr3_aa: CASSVGTGGAGEQYF; cdr3_nt: TGTGCCAGCAGCGTCGGGACAGGGGGCGCAGGCGAGCAGTACTTC; v_call: TRBV5-5; d_call: TRBD1; clone_size: NA; j_call: TRBJ2-7; cdr3_length: 15
cdr3_aa: CTSSQERGVDSGNEQFF; cdr3_nt: TGCACCAGCAGCCAAGAAAGGGGCGTAGACTCGGGCAATGAGCAGTTCTTC; v_call: TRBV1; d_call: NA; clone_size: NA; j_call: TRBJ2-1; cdr3_length: 17
cdr3_aa: CATSREQGFQPQHF; cdr3_nt: TGTGCCACCAGCAGAGAACAGGGTTTTCAGCCCCAGCATTTT; v_call: TRBV15; d_call: NA; clone_size: NA; j_call: TRBJ1-5; cdr3_length: 14
cdr3_aa: CASSPTAYNQPQHF; cdr3_nt: TGCGCCAGCAGTCCGACTGCTTACAATCAGCCCCAGCATTTT; v_call: TRBV6-4; d_call: NA; clone_size: NA; j_call: TRBJ1-5; cdr3_length: 14
cdr3_aa: CASSHGFSGRGTDTQYF; cdr3_nt: TGCGCCAGCAGCCACGGCTTCAGCGGGAGAGGTACAGATACGCAGTATTTT; v_call: TRBV4-1; d_call: TRBD2; clone_size: NA; j_call: TRBJ2-3; cdr3_length: 17
cdr3_aa: CASSTEVGTSGFTYEQYF; cdr3_nt: TGTGCCAGTAGTACCGAGGTCGGGACTAGCGGGTTTACCTACGAGCAGTACTTC; v_call: TRBV19; d_call: TRBD2; clone_size: once; j_call: TRBJ2-7; cdr3_length: 18
cdr3_aa: CASSPRTGGNEQFF; cdr3_nt: TGTGCCAGCAGTCCTCGGACAGGCGGCAATGAGCAGTTCTTC; v_call: TRBV7-2; d_call: TRBD1; clone_size: NA; j_call: TRBJ2-1; cdr3_length: 14
cdr3_aa: CASSLGANNEQFF; cdr3_nt: TGTGCCAGCAGCTTAGGGGCGAACAATGAGCAGTTCTTC; v_call: TRBV7-3; d_call: NA; clone_size: NA; j_call: TRBJ2-1; cdr3_length: 13
cdr3_aa: CASSAGQGGLFF; cdr3_nt: TGTGCCAGTAGTGCGGGACAGGGGGGGCTGTTTTTT; v_call: TRBV19; d_call: TRBD1; clone_size: few; j_call: TRBJ1-4; cdr3_length: 12
cdr3_aa: CASTPGGTGATYGYTF; cdr3_nt: TGTGCCAGCACACCTGGGGGGACAGGGGCGACATATGGCTACACCTTC; v_call: TRBV27; d_call: TRBD1; clone_size: once; j_call: TRBJ1-2; cdr3_length: 16
cdr3_aa: CASSEGQGQIQYF; cdr3_nt: TGTGCCAGCAGTGAAGGACAGGGCCAAATTCAGTACTTC; v_call: TRBV6-1; d_call: TRBD1; clone_size: once; j_call: TRBJ2-4; cdr3_length: 13
cdr3_aa: CASIGAVGELFF; cdr3_nt: TGTGCCAGTATTGGGGCCGTCGGGGAGCTGTTTTTT; v_call: TRBV19; d_call: NA; clone_size: NA; j_call: TRBJ2-2; cdr3_length: 12
cdr3_aa: CASSLIAREPRGEQFF; cdr3_nt: TGTGCCAGCAGCTTAATAGCGCGGGAGCCCCGCGGTGAGCAGTTCTTC; v_call: TRBV7-3; d_call: TRBD2; clone_size: NA; j_call: TRBJ2-1; cdr3_length: 16
cdr3_aa: CASSEAGGEKLFF; cdr3_nt: TGCGCCAGCAGTGAAGCAGGGGGCGAAAAACTGTTTTTT; v_call: TRBV10-1; d_call: TRBD1; clone_size: NA; j_call: TRBJ1-4; cdr3_length: 13
cdr3_aa: CASSQDRGGSYGYTF; cdr3_nt: TGTGCCAGCAGCCAAGACAGAGGTGGTAGCTATGGCTACACCTTC; v_call: TRBV14; d_call: NA; clone_size: NA; j_call: TRBJ1-2; cdr3_length: 15
cdr3_aa: CASSGGTASPMSYTF; cdr3_nt: TGTGCCAGCAGCGGCGGGACAGCCTCCCCTATGAGCTACACCTTC; v_call: TRBV2; d_call: TRBD1; clone_size: NA; j_call: TRBJ1-2; cdr3_length: 15
cdr3_aa: CASSPRLAGVGNEQFF; cdr3_nt: TGTGCCAGCAGCCCTCGACTAGCGGGAGTGGGCAATGAGCAGTTCTTC; v_call: TRBV9; d_call: TRBD2; clone_size: NA; j_call: TRBJ2-1; cdr3_length: 16